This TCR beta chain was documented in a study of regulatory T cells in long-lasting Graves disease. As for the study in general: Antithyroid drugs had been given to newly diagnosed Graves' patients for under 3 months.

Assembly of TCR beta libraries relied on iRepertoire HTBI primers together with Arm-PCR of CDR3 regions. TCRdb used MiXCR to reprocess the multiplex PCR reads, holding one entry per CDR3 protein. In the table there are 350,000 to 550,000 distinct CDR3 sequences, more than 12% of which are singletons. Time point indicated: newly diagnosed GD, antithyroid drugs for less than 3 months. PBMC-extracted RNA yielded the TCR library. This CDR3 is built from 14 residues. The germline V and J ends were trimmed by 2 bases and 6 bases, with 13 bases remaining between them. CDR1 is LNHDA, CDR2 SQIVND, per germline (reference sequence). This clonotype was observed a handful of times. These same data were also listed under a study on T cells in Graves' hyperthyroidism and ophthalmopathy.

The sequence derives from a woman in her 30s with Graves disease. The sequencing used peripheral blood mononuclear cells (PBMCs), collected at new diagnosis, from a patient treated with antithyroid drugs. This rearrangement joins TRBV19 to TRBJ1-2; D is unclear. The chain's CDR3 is CASSIQLLADGYTF. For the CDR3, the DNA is TGTGCCAGTAGTATACAGCTACTGGCGGATGGCTACACCTTC.